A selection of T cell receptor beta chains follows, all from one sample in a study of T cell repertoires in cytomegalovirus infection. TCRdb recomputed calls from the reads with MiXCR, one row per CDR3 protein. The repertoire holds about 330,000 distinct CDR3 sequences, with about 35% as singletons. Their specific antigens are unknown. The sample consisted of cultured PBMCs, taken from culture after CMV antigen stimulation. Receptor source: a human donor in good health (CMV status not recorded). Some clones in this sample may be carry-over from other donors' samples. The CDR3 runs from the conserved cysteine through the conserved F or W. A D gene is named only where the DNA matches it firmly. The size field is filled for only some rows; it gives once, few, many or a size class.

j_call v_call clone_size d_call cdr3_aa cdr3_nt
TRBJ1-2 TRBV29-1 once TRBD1 CSVTGQGYGYTF TGCAGCGTGACAGGACAGGGGTATGGCTACACCTTC
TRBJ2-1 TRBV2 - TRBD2 CASSEMVYRGTTSYNEQFF TGTGCCAGCAGTGAAATGGTTTACAGAGGGACTACCTCCTACAATGAGCAGTTCTTC
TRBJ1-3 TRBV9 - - CASSVDLASGNTIYF TGTGCCAGCAGCGTGGACCTGGCGTCTGGAAACACCATATATTTT
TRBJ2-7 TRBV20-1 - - CSAYRGASYEQYF TGCAGTGCCTACCGGGGTGCCAGCTACGAGCAGTACTTC
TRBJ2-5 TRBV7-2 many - CASSHLQETQYF TGTGCCAGCAGCCATTTACAAGAGACCCAGTACTTC
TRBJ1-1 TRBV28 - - CATGQTNTEAFF TGTGCCACCGGACAGACGAACACTGAAGCTTTCTTT
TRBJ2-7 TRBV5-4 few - CASSTGSAWNEQYF TGTGCCAGCAGCACCGGGTCCGCCTGGAACGAGCAGTACTTC
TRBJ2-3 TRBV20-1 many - CSTLGPTDTQYF TGCAGCACCCTGGGCCCCACAGATACGCAGTATTTT
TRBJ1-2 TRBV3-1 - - CASRKEGTNYGYTF TGTGCCAGCAGAAAGGAAGGGACTAACTATGGCTACACCTTC
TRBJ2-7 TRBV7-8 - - CASSEGPPYEQYF TGTGCCAGCAGCGAGGGGCCACCCTACGAGCAGTACTTC
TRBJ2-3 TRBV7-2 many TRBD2 CASSLGASGRTDTQYF TGTGCCAGCAGCTTAGGAGCTAGCGGGAGAACAGATACGCAGTATTTT
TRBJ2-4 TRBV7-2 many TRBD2 CASSLGTSGSLTAKNIQYF TGTGCCAGCAGCTTGGGGACTAGCGGGAGTCTGACAGCCAAAAACATTCAGTACTTC
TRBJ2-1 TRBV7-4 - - CASSQGLGSEVNEQFF TGTGCCAGCAGCCAGGGCCTCGGTAGCGAGGTAAATGAGCAGTTCTTC
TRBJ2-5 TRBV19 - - CASSIAGSQETQYF TGTGCCAGTAGTATCGCGGGCTCCCAAGAGACCCAGTACTTC
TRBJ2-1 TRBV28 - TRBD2 CASSPWVERGNNEQFF TGTGCCAGCAGCCCCTGGGTGGAGCGGGGTAACAATGAGCAGTTCTTC
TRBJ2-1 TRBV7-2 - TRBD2 CASTKLLASGLNEQFF TGTGCCAGCACTAAACTTTTGGCTAGCGGGTTAAATGAGCAGTTCTTC
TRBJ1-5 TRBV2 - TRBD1 CASSEDTGGNQPQHF TGTGCCAGCAGTGAAGATACAGGGGGAAATCAGCCCCAGCATTTT
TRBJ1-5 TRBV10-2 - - CASSQDGHQPQHF TGCGCCAGCAGCCAGGATGGGCATCAGCCCCAGCATTTT
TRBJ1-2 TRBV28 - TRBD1 CASGDSKYGYTF TGTGCCAGCGGGGACAGTAAATATGGCTACACCTTC
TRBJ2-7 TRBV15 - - CATSRRRIHYEQYF TGTGCCACCAGCAGACGTAGGATTCACTACGAGCAGTACTTC
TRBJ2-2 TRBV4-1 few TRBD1 CASSYRAGTGISGELFF TGCGCCAGCAGTTATCGGGCCGGGACAGGGATCTCCGGGGAGCTGTTTTTT
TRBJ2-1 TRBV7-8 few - CASSSRRLTYNEQFF TGTGCCAGCAGCTCCAGGAGACTAACATACAATGAGCAGTTCTTC
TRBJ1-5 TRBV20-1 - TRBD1 CSARAPGQGYQPQHF TGCAGTGCTAGAGCCCCGGGACAGGGATATCAGCCCCAGCATTTT
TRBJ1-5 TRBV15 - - CATSSGRIIASDQPQHF TGTGCCACCAGCAGCGGACGGATTATAGCATCGGATCAGCCCCAGCATTTT
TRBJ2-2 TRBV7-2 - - CASSIQESGELFF TGTGCCAGCAGCATACAGGAGAGCGGGGAGCTGTTTTTT
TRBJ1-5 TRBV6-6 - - CASTARQMSNQPQHF TGTGCCAGCACCGCCAGACAAATGAGCAATCAGCCCCAGCATTTT
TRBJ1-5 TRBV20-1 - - CSARPGDSNQPQHF TGCAGTGCTAGACCCGGGGATAGCAATCAGCCCCAGCATTTT
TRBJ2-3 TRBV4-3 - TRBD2 CASSQGAGGLGSTDTQYF TGCGCCAGCAGCCAGGGAGCGGGAGGGCTTGGGAGCACAGATACGCAGTATTTT
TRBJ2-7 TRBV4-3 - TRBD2 CASSQEGSGSAYEQYF TGCGCCAGCAGCCAAGAGGGTAGCGGGAGCGCCTACGAGCAGTACTTC
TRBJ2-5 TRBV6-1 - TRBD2 CASSNSGRAEETQYF TGTGCCAGCAGTAATAGCGGGAGGGCCGAAGAGACCCAGTACTTC
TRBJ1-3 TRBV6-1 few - CASTLRGFSGNTIYF TGTGCCAGCACTCTACGGGGGTTCTCTGGAAACACCATATATTTT
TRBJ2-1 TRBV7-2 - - CASSLEGSNLYNEQFF TGTGCCAGCAGCTTAGAGGGGTCGAATCTATACAATGAGCAGTTCTTC
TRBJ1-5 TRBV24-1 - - CATSEKNQPQHF TGTGCCACCAGTGAAAAGAATCAGCCCCAGCATTTT
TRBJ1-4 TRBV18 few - CASSPKNAYIDEKLFF TGTGCCAGCTCACCAAAGAACGCCTATATCGATGAAAAACTGTTTTTT
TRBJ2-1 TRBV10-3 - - CAISERRGDEQFF TGTGCCATCAGTGAACGACGTGGCGATGAGCAGTTCTTC
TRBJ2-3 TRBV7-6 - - CASSPLIVEDTQYF TGTGCCAGCAGCCCCCTAATTGTAGAGGATACGCAGTATTTT
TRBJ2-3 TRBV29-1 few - CSVEPGAGDTQYF TGCAGCGTTGAACCGGGGGCGGGAGATACGCAGTATTTT
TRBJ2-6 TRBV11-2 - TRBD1 CASSLDLAWDRTSSGANVLTF TGTGCCAGCAGCTTAGATTTAGCGTGGGACAGGACCTCTAGTGGGGCCAACGTCCTGACTTTC
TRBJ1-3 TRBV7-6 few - CASSLAAAATGNTIYF TGTGCCAGCAGCTTAGCGGCGGCAGCAACTGGAAACACCATATATTTT
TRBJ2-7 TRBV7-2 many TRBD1 CASSLSQGGYEQYF TGTGCCAGCAGCCTGTCACAGGGGGGATACGAGCAGTACTTC
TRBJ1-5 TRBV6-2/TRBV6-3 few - CASTKGQNNQPQHF TGTGCCAGCACAAAAGGGCAGAATAATCAGCCCCAGCATTTT
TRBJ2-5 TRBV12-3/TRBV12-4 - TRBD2 CASKLAGMRGTQYF TGTGCCAGCAAACTAGCGGGAATGCGAGGGACCCAGTACTTC
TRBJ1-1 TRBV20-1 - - CSARPNTEAFF TGCAGTGCTAGGCCGAACACTGAAGCTTTCTTT
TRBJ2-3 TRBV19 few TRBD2 CASSNRAGSTDTQYF TGTGCCAGTAGTAACCGAGCGGGGAGCACAGATACGCAGTATTTT
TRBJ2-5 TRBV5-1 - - CASSAGQIQETQYF TGCGCCAGCAGCGCCGGACAGATTCAAGAGACCCAGTACTTC
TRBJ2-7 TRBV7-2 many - CASSLVSGGLGEQYF TGTGCCAGCAGCTTAGTTTCTGGGGGGCTTGGCGAGCAGTACTTC
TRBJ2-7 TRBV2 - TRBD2 CASRTLAGDNEQYF TGTGCCAGCAGGACACTAGCGGGGGACAACGAGCAGTACTTC
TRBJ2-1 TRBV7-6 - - CASSTGHLDEQFF TGTGCCAGCAGCACCGGCCACCTGGATGAGCAGTTCTTC
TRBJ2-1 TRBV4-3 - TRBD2 CASSSRLAGGVEQFF TGCGCCAGCAGCTCCCGACTAGCGGGAGGGGTTGAGCAGTTCTTC
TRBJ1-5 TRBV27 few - CASNPGGEGNQPQHF TGTGCCAGCAACCCGGGAGGGGAGGGCAATCAGCCCCAGCATTTT
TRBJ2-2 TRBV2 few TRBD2 CASSEGLAGGPNGELFF TGTGCCAGCAGTGAAGGACTAGCGGGAGGGCCTAACGGGGAGCTGTTTTTT
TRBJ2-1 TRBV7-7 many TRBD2 CASSKGLAGGNEQFF TGTGCTAGCAGCAAGGGACTAGCGGGAGGAAATGAGCAGTTCTTC
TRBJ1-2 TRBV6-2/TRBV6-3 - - CASSELGRPNYGYTF TGTGCCAGCAGTGAACTCGGCAGACCTAACTATGGCTACACCTTC
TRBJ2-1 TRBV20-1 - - CSARAFRRGLYNEQFF TGCAGTGCTAGAGCCTTCCGGAGGGGGCTATACAATGAGCAGTTCTTC
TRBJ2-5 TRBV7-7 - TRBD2 CASSSGLALETQYF TGTGCTAGCAGCTCGGGACTAGCTTTGGAGACCCAGTACTTC
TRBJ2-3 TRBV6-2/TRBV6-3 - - CASSYSRSLDTQYF TGTGCCAGCAGTTACTCGAGGAGTCTTGATACGCAGTATTTT
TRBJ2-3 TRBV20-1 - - CSAVRGTDTQYF TGCAGTGCCGTACGAGGCACAGATACGCAGTATTTT
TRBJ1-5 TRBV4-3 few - CASSEGVLNSNQPQHF TGCGCCAGCAGCGAAGGAGTTTTGAATAGCAATCAGCCCCAGCATTTT